The clone carrying this T cell receptor (beta chain) was seen many times. Antigen unknown. Relative to the germline gene, one junction end is altered; a read error may explain this. One entry per CDR3 protein results from TCRdb running MiXCR on the multiplex PCR reads. This table holds roughly 70,000 distinct CDR3 sequences, less than 50% found once. This specimen belongs to a study of breast tumors, draining lymph nodes, adjacent tissues. Whole-study findings and limits: Findings are consistent with lymph node origin and intratumoral expansion of most tumor T cells. Data only fit, rather than demonstrated, lymph node origin of most tumor T cells. Compared with basal-like, luminal-like tumors shared significantly more repertoire with nontumor tissue. Tumor repertoires ranked between lymph nodes and nontumor tissue in diversity, with V and J gene preferences.

This sequence was found in a female donor with breast cancer. Some clones in this sample may be carry-over from other donors' samples. The sequenced sample was breast tumor tissue.

CDR3 region: CSARASGTKTIQYF. CDR3 sequence (DNA): TGCAGTGCTAGGGCTAGCGGGACCAAAACCATTCAGTACTTC. The V gene is TRBV20-1, the J gene TRBJ2-4; 9 bases align to TRBD2. This CDR3 region has 14 residues. CDR1 is DFQATT and CDR2 is SNEGSKA in the germline V gene (reference sequence).